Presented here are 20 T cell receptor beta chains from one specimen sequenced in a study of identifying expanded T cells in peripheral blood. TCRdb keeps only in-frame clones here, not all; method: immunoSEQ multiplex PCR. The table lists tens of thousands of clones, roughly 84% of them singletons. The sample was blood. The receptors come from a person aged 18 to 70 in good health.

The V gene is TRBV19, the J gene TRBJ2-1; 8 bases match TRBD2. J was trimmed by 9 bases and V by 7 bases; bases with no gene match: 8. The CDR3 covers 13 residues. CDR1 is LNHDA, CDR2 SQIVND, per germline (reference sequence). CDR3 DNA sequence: TGTGCCAGTACCCAGCGGGAGCGCGGTGAGCAGTTCTTC. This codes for CASTQRERGEQFF.

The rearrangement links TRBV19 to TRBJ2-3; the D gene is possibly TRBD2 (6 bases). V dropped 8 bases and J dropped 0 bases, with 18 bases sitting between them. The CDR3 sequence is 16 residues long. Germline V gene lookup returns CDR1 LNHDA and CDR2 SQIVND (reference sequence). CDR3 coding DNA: TGTGCCAGTTCCCGGGGAGGTTGGGCTAGCACAGATACGCAGTATTTT. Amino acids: CASSRGGWASTDTQYF.

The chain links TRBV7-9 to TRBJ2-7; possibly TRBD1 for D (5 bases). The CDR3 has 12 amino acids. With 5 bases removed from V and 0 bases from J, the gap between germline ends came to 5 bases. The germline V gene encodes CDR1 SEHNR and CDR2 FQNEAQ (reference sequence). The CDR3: CASSGASYEQYF. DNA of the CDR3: TGTGCCAGCAGCGGGGCCTCCTACGAGCAGTACTTC.

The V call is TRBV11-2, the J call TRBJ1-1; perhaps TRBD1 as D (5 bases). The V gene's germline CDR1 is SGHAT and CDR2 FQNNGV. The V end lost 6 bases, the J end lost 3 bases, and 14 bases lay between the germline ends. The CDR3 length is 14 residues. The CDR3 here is CASRSGGGDTEAFF. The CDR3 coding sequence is TGTGCCAGCAGGTCCGGGGGTGGGGACACTGAAGCTTTCTTT.

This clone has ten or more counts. CDR3 in DNA: TGTGCCAGCAGCTGGGACAGATCGGGTGAGCAGTACTTC. It translates to CASSWDRSGEQYF. This chain joins TRBV5-4 and TRBJ2-7; TRBD1 aligns across 7 bases. V dropped 3 bases and J dropped 7; count of bases not matched to a gene: 7. The CDR3 runs to 13 residues. Germline values: CDR1 SGHNT, CDR2 YYREEE (reference sequence).

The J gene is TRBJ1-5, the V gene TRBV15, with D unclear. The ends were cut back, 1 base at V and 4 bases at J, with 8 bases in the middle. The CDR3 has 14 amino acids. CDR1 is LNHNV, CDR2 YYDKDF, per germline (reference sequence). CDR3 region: CATSRGAANQPQHF. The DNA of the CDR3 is TGTGCCACCAGCAGAGGCGCAGCGAATCAGCCCCAGCATTTT.

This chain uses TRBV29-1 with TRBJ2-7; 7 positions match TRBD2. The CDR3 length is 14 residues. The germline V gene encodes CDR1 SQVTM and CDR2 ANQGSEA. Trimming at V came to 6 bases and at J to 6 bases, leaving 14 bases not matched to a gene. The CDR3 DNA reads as TGCAGCGTAAAGCCTCTAGCGGTGCCGGCCGAGCAGTACTTC. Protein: CSVKPLAVPAEQYF.

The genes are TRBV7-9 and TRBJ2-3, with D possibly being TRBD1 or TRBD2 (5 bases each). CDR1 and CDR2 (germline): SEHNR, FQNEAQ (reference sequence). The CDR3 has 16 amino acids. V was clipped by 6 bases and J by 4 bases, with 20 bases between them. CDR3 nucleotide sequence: TGTGCCAGCAGTGACTGGTCTTGGGGGAGCGCAGATACGCAGTATTTT. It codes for CASSDWSWGSADTQYF.

CDR3 region: CASSLGGAGMNTEAFF. CDR3 bases: TGTGCCAGCAGCTTAGGAGGGGCAGGGATGAACACTGAAGCTTTCTTT. V is TRBV7-9 and J is TRBJ1-1; tentative D call: TRBD1 (5 bases). V shed 1 base and J shed 0 bases, with 12 bases lying between them. This CDR3 is 16 amino acids long. In germline, CDR1 is SEHNR, CDR2 FQNEAQ (reference sequence).

The CDR3 region has the DNA TGTGCCAGCAGCTCTCGGACAGGGGCCCACACTGAAGCTTTCTTT. Translating it yields CASSSRTGAHTEAFF. The rearrangement uses TRBV5-4 and TRBJ1-1; 9 bases map to TRBD1. The germline gives CDR1 SGHNT, CDR2 YYREEE (reference sequence). The CDR3 has 15 amino acids. With V trimmed by 3 bases and J by 3 bases, 6 bases remained unmatched.

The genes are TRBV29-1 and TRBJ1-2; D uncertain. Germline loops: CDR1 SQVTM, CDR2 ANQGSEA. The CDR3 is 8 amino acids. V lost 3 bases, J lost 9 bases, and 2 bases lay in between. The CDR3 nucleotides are TGCAGCGTTGAGAGCTACACCTTC. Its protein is CSVESYTF.

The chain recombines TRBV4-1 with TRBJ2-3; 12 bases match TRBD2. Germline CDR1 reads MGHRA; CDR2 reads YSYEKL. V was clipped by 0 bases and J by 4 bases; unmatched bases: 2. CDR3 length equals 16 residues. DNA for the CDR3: TGCGCCAGCAGCCAAGAGGCTAGCGGGGGGGCAGATACGCAGTATTTT. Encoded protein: CASSQEASGGADTQYF.

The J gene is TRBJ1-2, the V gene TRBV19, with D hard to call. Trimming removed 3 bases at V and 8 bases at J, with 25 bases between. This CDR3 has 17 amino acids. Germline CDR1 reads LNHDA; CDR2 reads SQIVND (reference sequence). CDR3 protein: CASSIRFSETPYGGYTF. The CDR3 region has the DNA TGTGCCAGTAGTATTAGGTTCTCTGAAACACCCTACGGGGGCTACACCTTC. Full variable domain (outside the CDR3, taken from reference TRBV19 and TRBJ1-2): DGGITQSPKYLFRKEGQNVTLSCEQNLNHDAMYWYRQDPGQGLRLIYYSQIVNDFQKGDIAEGYSVSREKKESFPLTVTSAQKNPTAFYLCASSIRFSETPYGGYTFGSGTRLTVV.

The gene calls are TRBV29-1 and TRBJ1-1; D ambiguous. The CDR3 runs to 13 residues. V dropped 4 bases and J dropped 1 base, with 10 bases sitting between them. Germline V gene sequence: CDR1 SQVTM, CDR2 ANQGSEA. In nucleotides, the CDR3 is TGCAGCGTTGTCGTTATTCAGAACACTGAAGCTTTCTTT. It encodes CSVVVIQNTEAFF.

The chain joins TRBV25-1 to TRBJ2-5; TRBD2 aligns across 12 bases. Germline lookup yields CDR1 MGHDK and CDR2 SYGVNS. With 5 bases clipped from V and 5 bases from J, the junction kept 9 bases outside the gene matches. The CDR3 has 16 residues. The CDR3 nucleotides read TGTGCCAGCAGTTCCCCGACTAGCGGGAGTGGTGAGACCCAGTACTTC. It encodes CASSSPTSGSGETQYF.

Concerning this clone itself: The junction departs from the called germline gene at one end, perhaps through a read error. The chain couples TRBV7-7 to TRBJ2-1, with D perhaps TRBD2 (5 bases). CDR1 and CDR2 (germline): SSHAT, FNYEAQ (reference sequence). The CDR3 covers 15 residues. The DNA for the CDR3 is TGTGCTAGCAGCCCCGGGATTAGCTCCTACAATGAGCAGTTCTTC. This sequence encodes CASSPGISSYNEQFF.

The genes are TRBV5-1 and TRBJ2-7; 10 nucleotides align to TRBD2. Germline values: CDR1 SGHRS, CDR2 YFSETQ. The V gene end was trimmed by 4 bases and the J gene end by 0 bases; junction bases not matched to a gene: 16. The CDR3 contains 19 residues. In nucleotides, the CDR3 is TGCGCCAGCAGCCGAACTTTCCGAACTAGCGGGACGAACTCCTACGAGCAGTACTTC. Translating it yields CASSRTFRTSGTNSYEQYF.

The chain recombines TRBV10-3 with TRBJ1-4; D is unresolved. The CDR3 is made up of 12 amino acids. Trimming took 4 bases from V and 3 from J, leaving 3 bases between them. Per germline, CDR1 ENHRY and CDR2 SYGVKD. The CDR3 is CAISGANEKLFF. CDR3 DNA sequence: TGTGCCATCAGTGGAGCTAATGAAAAACTGTTTTTT.

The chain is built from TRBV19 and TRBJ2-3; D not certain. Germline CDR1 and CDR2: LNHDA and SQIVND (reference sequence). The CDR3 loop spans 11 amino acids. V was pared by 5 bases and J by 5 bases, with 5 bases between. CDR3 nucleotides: TGTGCCAGTAGTTTAGGAGATACGCAGTATTTT. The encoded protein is CASSLGDTQYF.

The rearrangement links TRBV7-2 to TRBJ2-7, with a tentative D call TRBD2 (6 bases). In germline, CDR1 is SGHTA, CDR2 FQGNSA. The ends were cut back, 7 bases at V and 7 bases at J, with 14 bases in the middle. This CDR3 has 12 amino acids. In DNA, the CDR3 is TGTGCCAGCAACCAACCCGGGAGAGAGCAGTACTTC. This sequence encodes CASNQPGREQYF.